These 13 T cell receptor beta chains originate from one sample sequenced in a study of spatial heterogeneity in lung cancer. The study, taken as a whole, reports: Tumor mutation count correlated with how many alpha and beta TCRs expanded intratumorally.

The time point denotes: sample taken at primary tumor resection. Their cognate antigens are unknown. Via MiXCR, TCRdb re-called the 5' RACE reads, giving one row per CDR3 protein. The table has 18,000 or so distinct CDR3 sequences, 4.5% to 7% seen once. The sample here was lung tumor tissue, taken at surgery. The receptors here all came from a female donor with early-stage non-small cell lung cancer.

This clonotype was counted at least ten times. This chain links TRBV10-3 with TRBJ2-4; 10 nucleotides match TRBD2. The V gene's germline CDR1 is ENHRY and CDR2 SYGVKD. The CDR3 is 19 residues long. The V segment lost 3 bases and the J segment 3 bases; nucleotides outside the gene matches: 14. CDR3 in DNA: TGTGCCATCAGTGATCCCGCGTTGACTAGCGGGCCTAACAAAAACATTCAGTACTTC. Translating gives CAISDPALTSGPNKNIQYF.

This clonotype was found many times. The chain's CDR3 is CASGQGTYGYTF. The CDR3 bases are TGTGCCAGCGGACAGGGGACCTATGGCTACACCTTC. V gene TRBV6-5 combines with J gene TRBJ1-2, with TRBD1 matching 9 bases. This CDR3 spans 12 amino acids. J gave up 4 bases and V 8 bases, and 2 bases lay outside the gene matches. CDR1 is MNHEY and CDR2 is SVGAGI in the germline V gene.

This clonotype was counted ten times or more. The chain is built from TRBV4-1 and TRBJ2-1; D unclear. Germline V gene lookup returns CDR1 MGHRA and CDR2 YSYEKL. This CDR3 comprises 13 residues. V lost 3 bases and J 6 bases, leaving 9 bases between the germline ends. CDR3 sequence: CASSHPKSNEQFF. The CDR3 coding sequence is TGCGCCAGCAGCCACCCCAAGAGCAATGAGCAGTTCTTC.

This clonotype has a count of ten or more. The genes are TRBV3-1 and TRBJ1-1; D unresolved. Germline loops: CDR1 LGHDT, CDR2 YNNKEL (reference sequence). V lost 4 bases and J lost 3, with 9 bases in between. The CDR3 runs to 13 residues. The CDR3 sequence: CASSPRRYTEAFF. The CDR3 DNA reads TGTGCCAGCAGCCCCAGACGGTACACTGAAGCTTTCTTT.

This clonotype was detected many times. This chain uses TRBV19 with TRBJ1-5, with a tentative D call TRBD1 (6 bases). V gave up 3 bases and J gave up 5 bases, with 14 bases separating them. Germline V lookup: CDR1 LNHDA, CDR2 SQIVND (reference sequence). There are 15 residues in the CDR3. CDR3 loop: CASSIGKGGDQPQHF. CDR3 nucleotides: TGTGCCAGTAGTATTGGTAAGGGGGGCGATCAGCCCCAGCATTTT. The variable domain in full, completed from reference TRBV19 and TRBJ1-5, reads DGGITQSPKYLFRKEGQNVTLSCEQNLNHDAMYWYRQDPGQGLRLIYYSQIVNDFQKGDIAEGYSVSREKKESFPLTVTSAQKNPTAFYLCASSIGKGGDQPQHFGDGTRLSIL.

This clonotype came up a few times. The rearrangement joins TRBV6-2 or TRBV6-3 to TRBJ2-7; D remains unclear. This CDR3 region has 11 residues. Germline V lookup: CDR1 MNHEY, CDR2 SVGEGT. V was clipped by 6 bases and J by 0 bases, with 3 bases between them. CDR3 sequence: CASSDSYEQYF. The CDR3 bases are TGTGCCAGCAGCGACTCCTACGAGCAGTACTTC.

This clonotype was seen ten or more times. The chain combines TRBV7-6 with TRBJ2-7; D not certain. Trimming shortened V by 2 bases and J by 2 bases, and 10 bases separated the two germline ends. Germline V gene lookup returns CDR1 SGHVS and CDR2 FNYEAQ. The CDR3 consists of 14 residues. The CDR3 reads CASSLNQRTYEQYF. The CDR3 bases are TGTGCCAGCAGCTTAAATCAGCGAACCTACGAGCAGTACTTC.

There are a few counts of this clonotype. This rearrangement joins TRBV3-1 to TRBJ2-3; D is ambiguous. The V end lost 2 bases, the J end lost 1 base, and 4 bases lay between the germline ends. The CDR3 length is 13 residues. Germline values: CDR1 LGHDT, CDR2 YNNKEL (reference sequence). DNA of the CDR3: TGTGCCAGCAGCCAACTAGGCACAGATACGCAGTATTTT. This codes for CASSQLGTDTQYF.

This clonotype has a count of ten or more. J is TRBJ2-3 and V is TRBV20-1; D not resolved. CDR1 DFQATT and CDR2 SNEGSKA come from the germline V gene (reference sequence). The CDR3 has 11 residues. V lost 7 bases and J 3 bases, leaving 8 bases between the germline ends. The CDR3 sequence: CSVDRTDTQYF. CDR3 DNA sequence: TGCAGTGTGGACCGGACAGATACGCAGTATTTT.

This clonotype was found many times. V gene TRBV7-3 combines with J gene TRBJ2-1; 8 bases agree with TRBD2. The CDR3 has 13 amino acids. Germline V CDR1 and CDR2: SGHTA, FQGTGA. Germline trimming cut 1 base from V and 10 bases from J; bases unmatched to any gene: 3. This CDR3 reads CASSLNGGAEQFF. The CDR3 nucleotides read TGTGCCAGCAGCTTAAACGGGGGGGCAGAGCAGTTCTTC. The whole variable domain, remainder taken from reference TRBV7-3 and TRBJ2-1, is GAGVSQTPSNKVTEKGKYVELRCDPISGHTALYWYRQSLGQGPEFLIYFQGTGAADDSGLPNDRFFAVRPEGSVSTLKIQRTERGDSAVYLCASSLNGGAEQFFGPGTRLTVL.

The sample holds many counts of this clonotype. This chain uses TRBV18 with TRBJ2-7, with 7 bases matching TRBD1. Germline assignment: CDR1 KGHSH and CDR2 LQKENI. The CDR3 totals 13 residues. V shed 5 bases and J 6 bases; nucleotides not matched to a gene: 7. The CDR3 sequence is CASSAQGGVEQYF. CDR3 DNA: TGTGCCAGCTCAGCTCAAGGGGGCGTCGAGCAGTACTTC.

The chain links TRBV7-6 to TRBJ1-5; D may be TRBD1 (5 bases). The germline CDR1 and CDR2 sequences are SGHVS and FNYEAQ. This CDR3 region has 13 residues. V shed 5 bases and J shed 7 bases, with 12 bases lying between them. In DNA, the CDR3 is TGTGCCAGCAGCCAGGGCTGGGGACAGCCCCAGCATTTT. Protein product: CASSQGWGQPQHF.

This clonotype was seen ten or more times. V and J are TRBV5-1 and TRBJ1-4; the D is unclear. This CDR3 comprises 14 residues. Trimming pared 4 bases from V and 6 bases from J, leaving 13 bases between. Per germline, CDR1 SGHRS and CDR2 YFSETQ. CDR3 amino acids: CASSRAGKDEKLFF. CDR3 nucleotides: TGCGCCAGCAGCCGGGCCGGGAAGGATGAAAAACTGTTTTTT. Full variable domain (missing parts from reference TRBV5-1 and TRBJ1-4): KAGVTQTPRYLIKTRGQQVTLSCSPISGHRSVSWYQQTPGQGLQFLFEYFSETQRNKGNFPGRFSGRQFSNSRSEMNVSTLELGDSALYLCASSRAGKDEKLFFGSGTQLSVL.